This TCR beta chain was sequenced in a study of shared clonotypes between healthy human individuals. Findings of the study overall: Despite large depth, rarefaction showed incomplete sorted-subset sequencing.

As regards this clone: Its antigen is not known.

TCRdb's table, derived via immunoSEQ multiplex PCR, lists solely in-frame clones and lacks some. Of under 1,900,000 clones listed, 97% to 99% were seen once; the top ten hold around 0.33%. There are 15 residues in the CDR3. Germline assignment: CDR1 SGHRS and CDR2 YFSETQ. V shed 4 bases, J shed 6 bases, and the junction held 10 bases outside the gene matches. This TCR derives from a man aged 25 to 45 in good health. This chain joins TRBV5-1 and TRBJ1-5; TRBD1 agrees at 7 bases. Material for sequencing was naive CD4+ T cells sorted from blood. Subset defined: CD45RA+ positively selected. The CDR3 protein is CASSTEGASGQPQHF. The CDR3 DNA is TGCGCCAGCAGCACGGAGGGGGCTTCGGGTCAGCCCCAGCATTTT.